This TCR beta chain was captured in a study of blood T cell repertoires in COVID-19. Study-level background: From the United States, Italy and Spain came samples of acute and convalescent COVID-19. In each case, the material was cDNA or gDNA derived from T cells, B-cell-depleted T cells, or PBMCs.

V shed 4 bases, J shed 5 bases, and the junction held 4 bases outside the gene matches. This CDR3 spans 15 amino acids. Germline-derived CDR1 and CDR2 are SGHAT and FQNNGV. The assay was immunoSEQ multiplex PCR, and TCRdb's table has in-frame clones only and misses some. The sample has some 90,000 clones; around 90% are singletons. The receptor was isolated from a woman aged 55-69 years with COVID-19, enrolled during active disease. V gene TRBV11-2 combines with J gene TRBJ1-4; 10 bases match TRBD1. The sequenced sample was peripheral blood. The CDR3 nucleotides are TGTGCCAGCAGCTCCCGGACAGGGGGAAATGAAAAACTGTTTTTT. It encodes CASSSRTGGNEKLFF.